These 2 T cell receptor beta chains share one sample of origin, sequenced in a study of OX40 agonist ivuxolimab in advanced cancers. Profiling relied on immunoSEQ multiplex PCR, and the TCRdb table lists in-frame clones only, not all of them. The repertoire holds some 27,000 clones, with 70% to 90% as singletons. Sample: CD4+ or CD8+ T cells sorted from blood, taken in a trial of the OX40 agonist ivuxolimab. Every receptor here comes from an adult with an advanced solid tumor such as melanoma, head and neck, liver or kidney cancer.

The chain combines TRBV7-9 with TRBJ2-1; D perhaps matches TRBD2 (6 bases). V was pared by 6 bases and J by 3 bases, with 24 bases between. Per germline, CDR1 SEHNR and CDR2 FQNEAQ (reference sequence). This CDR3 is 18 amino acids long. The DNA for the CDR3 is TGTGCCAGCAGAGACGATATTAGCGGTGCTCGGGACTACAATGAGCAGTTCTTC. This translates into CASRDDISGARDYNEQFF.

The chain has TRBV2 and TRBJ2-3; 7 nucleotides line up with TRBD2. The V gene's germline CDR1 is SNHLY and CDR2 FYNNEI. The CDR3 has 14 amino acids. After removal of 6 bases from V and 4 bases from J, the junction contained 7 bases not matched to a gene. This CDR3 reads CASRAPAGSDTQYF. In nucleotides, the CDR3 is TGTGCCAGCAGGGCTCCAGCGGGGTCAGATACGCAGTATTTT.